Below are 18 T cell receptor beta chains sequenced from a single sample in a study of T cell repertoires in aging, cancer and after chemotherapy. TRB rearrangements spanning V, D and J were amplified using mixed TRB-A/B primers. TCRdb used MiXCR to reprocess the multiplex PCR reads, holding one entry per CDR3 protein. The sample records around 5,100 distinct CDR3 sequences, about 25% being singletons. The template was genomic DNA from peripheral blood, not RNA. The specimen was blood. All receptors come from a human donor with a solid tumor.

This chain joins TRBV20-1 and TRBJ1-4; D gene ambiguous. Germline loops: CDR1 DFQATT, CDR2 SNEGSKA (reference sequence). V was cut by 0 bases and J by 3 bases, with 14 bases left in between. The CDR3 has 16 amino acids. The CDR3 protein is CSARDSHRASNEKLFF. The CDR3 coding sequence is TGCAGTGCTAGAGACTCCCACAGAGCCTCTAATGAAAAACTGTTTTTT.

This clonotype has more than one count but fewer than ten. CDR3 protein: CASSINGGASETQYF. The DNA of the CDR3 is TGTGCCAGTAGTATAAACGGGGGGGCCAGTGAGACCCAGTACTTC. V and J are TRBV19 and TRBJ2-5; 8 nucleotides agree with TRBD2. Trimming took 2 bases from V and 5 from J; bases not matched to a gene: 7. The CDR3 extends over 15 amino acids. In germline, CDR1 is LNHDA, CDR2 SQIVND (reference sequence).

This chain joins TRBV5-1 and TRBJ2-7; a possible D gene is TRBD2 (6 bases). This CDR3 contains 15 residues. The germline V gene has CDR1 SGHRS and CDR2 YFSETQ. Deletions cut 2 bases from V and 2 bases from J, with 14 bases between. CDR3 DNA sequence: TGCGCCAGCAGCTTTCGGGAGACAGAGACCTACGAGCAGTACTTC. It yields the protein CASSFRETETYEQYF.

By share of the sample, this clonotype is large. The CDR3 here is CSVEREGYGYTF. Here the CDR3 DNA reads TGCAGCGTTGAGAGGGAGGGCTATGGCTACACCTTC. The chain joins TRBV29-1 to TRBJ1-2, with unresolved D. The germline V gene has CDR1 SQVTM and CDR2 ANQGSEA. The CDR3 spans 12 residues. Deletions cut 3 bases from V and 4 bases from J, with 9 bases between.

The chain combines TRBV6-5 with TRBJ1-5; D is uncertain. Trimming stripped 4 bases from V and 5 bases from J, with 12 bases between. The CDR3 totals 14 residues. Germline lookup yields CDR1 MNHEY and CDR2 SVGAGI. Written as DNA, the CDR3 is TGTGCCAGCAGTTCGTTGGGCGGACATCAGCCCCAGCATTTT. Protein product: CASSSLGGHQPQHF.

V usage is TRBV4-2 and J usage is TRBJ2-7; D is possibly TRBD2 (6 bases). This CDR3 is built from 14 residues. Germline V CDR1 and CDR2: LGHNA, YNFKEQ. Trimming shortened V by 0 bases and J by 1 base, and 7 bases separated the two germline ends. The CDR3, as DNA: TGTGCCAGCAGCCAAGATGGAGGGTCCTACGAGCAGTACTTC. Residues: CASSQDGGSYEQYF.

In DNA, the CDR3 is TGCAGTGCTATGATTAACTCCTACGAGCAGTACTTC. Translation: CSAMINSYEQYF. The chain is built from TRBV20-1 and TRBJ2-7; D is unresolved. The length of the CDR3 is 12 residues. V shed 4 bases and J shed 0 bases, with 7 bases lying between them. Germline V lookup: CDR1 DFQATT, CDR2 SNEGSKA (reference sequence).

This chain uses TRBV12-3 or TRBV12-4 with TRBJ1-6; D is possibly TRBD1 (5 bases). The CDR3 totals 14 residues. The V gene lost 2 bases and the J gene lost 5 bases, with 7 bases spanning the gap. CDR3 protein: CASSLRQNNSPLHF. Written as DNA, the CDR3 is TGTGCCAGCAGTTTAAGACAGAATAATTCACCCCTCCACTTT.

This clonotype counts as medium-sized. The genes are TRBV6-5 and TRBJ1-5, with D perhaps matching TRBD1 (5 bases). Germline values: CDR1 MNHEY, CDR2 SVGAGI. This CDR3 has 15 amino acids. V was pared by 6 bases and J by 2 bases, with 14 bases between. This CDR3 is CASRPTGARNQPQHF. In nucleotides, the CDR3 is TGTGCCAGCAGACCAACAGGAGCACGCAATCAGCCCCAGCATTTT.

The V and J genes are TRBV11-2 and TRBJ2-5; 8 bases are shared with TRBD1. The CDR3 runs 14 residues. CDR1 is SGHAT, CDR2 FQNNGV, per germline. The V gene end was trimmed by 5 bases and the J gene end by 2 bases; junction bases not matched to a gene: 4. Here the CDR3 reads CASSPRQGQETQYF. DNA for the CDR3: TGTGCCAGCAGCCCGCGACAGGGGCAAGAGACCCAGTACTTC.

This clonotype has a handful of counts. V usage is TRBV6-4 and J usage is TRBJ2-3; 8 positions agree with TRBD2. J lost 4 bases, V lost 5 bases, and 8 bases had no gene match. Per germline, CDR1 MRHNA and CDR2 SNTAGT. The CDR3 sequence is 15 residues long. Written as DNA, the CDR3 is TGTGCCAGCAGTAAAGGGACTAGTTCCGCAGATACGCAGTATTTT. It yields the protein CASSKGTSSADTQYF.

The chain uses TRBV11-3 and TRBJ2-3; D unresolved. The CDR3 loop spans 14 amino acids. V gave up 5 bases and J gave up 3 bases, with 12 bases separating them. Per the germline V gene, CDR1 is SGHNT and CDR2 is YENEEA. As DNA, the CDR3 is TGTGCCAGCAGCCTTTCGGACGTTACAGATACGCAGTATTTT. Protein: CASSLSDVTDTQYF.

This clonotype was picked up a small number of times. DNA of the CDR3: TGTGCCACGAATCGACAGGGCGCCTACGAGCAGTACTTC. Residues: CATNRQGAYEQYF. The chain recombines TRBV6-5 with TRBJ2-7; 7 bases are a match to TRBD1. The CDR3 covers 13 residues. The germline V gene has CDR1 MNHEY and CDR2 SVGAGI. The V and J ends lost 10 bases and 2 bases, in that order; junction bases with no gene match: 8.

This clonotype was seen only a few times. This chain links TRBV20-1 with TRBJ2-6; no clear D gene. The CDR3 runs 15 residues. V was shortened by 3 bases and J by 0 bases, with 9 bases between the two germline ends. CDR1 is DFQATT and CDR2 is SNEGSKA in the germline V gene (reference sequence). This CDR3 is CSARERYSGANVLTF. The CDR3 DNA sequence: TGCAGTGCTAGGGAAAGGTACTCTGGGGCCAACGTCCTGACTTTC.

CDR3 coding DNA: TGTGCCAGCAGCTTCACAGGGTATTCACCCCTCCACTTT. Its protein product is CASSFTGYSPLHF. V and J are TRBV7-2 and TRBJ1-6; D might be TRBD1 (6 bases). Trimming pared 3 bases from V and 8 bases from J, leaving 8 bases between. The CDR3 has 13 amino acids. Germline lookup yields CDR1 SGHTA and CDR2 FQGNSA. Full variable domain (remainder filled in from reference TRBV7-2 and TRBJ1-6): GAGVSQSPSNKVTEKGKDVELRCDPISGHTALYWYRQSLGQGLEFLIYFQGNSAPDKSGLPSDRFSAERTGGSVSTLTIQRTQQEDSAVYLCASSFTGYSPLHFGNGTRLTVT.

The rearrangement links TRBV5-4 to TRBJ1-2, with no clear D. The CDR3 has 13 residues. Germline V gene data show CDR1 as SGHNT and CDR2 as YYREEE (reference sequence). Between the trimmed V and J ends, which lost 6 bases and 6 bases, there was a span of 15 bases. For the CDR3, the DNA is TGTGCCAGCACCCCGGGCCGCCGGGATGGCTACACCTTC. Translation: CASTPGRRDGYTF. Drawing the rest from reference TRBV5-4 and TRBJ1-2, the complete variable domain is ETGVTQSPTHLIKTRGQQVTLRCSSQSGHNTVSWYQQALGQGPQFIFQYYREEENGRGNFPPRFSGLQFPNYSSELNVNALELDDSALYLCASTPGRRDGYTFGSGTRLTVV.

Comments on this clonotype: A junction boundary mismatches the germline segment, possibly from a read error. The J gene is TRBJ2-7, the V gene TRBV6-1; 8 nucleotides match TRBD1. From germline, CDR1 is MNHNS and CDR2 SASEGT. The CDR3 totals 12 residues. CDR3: CASRQQGGEQYF. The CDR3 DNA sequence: TGCGCCAGCAGACAACAGGGGGGTGAGCAGTACTTC.

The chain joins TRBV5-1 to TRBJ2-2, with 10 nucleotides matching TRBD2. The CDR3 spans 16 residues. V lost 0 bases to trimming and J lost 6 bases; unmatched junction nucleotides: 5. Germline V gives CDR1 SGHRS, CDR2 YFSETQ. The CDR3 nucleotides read TGCGCCAGCAGCTTGGCCCCTAGCGGGAGCGCCGGGGAGCTGTTTTTT. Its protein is CASSLAPSGSAGELFF.